This T cell receptor beta chain was sequenced during a study of T cells in Graves' hyperthyroidism and ophthalmopathy. Study-level background: The blood sample was taken at first diagnosis, before treatment began.

To note about this clonotype: The antigen is unknown.

Whole-study findings and limits: Within blood appeared most thyroid clonotypes that had expanded above 0.001.

Amplified TCR beta CDR3 regions came from RNA transcripts. During a first-round RT-PCR of the TCR CDR3, the HTBI primer set was used. One entry per CDR3 protein results from TCRdb running MiXCR on the multiplex PCR reads. Of 200,000 to 300,000 distinct CDR3 sequences in the sample, roughly 22% were seen once. Ophthalmopathy patients all had a Clinical Activity Score of at least 3, a NOSPECS grade of at least 4 and disease under 3 months old. A patient was excluded if there was uncontrolled infection, other autoimmune disease, pregnancy or lactation. The length of the CDR3 is 17 residues. Trimming cost V 1 base and J 6 bases; bases outside gene matches: 13. Germline V gives CDR1 KGHSH, CDR2 LQKENI.

This sequence was found in a woman between 35 and 50 years old with Graves' ophthalmopathy. Specimen: blood. The chain couples TRBV18 to TRBJ2-5, with TRBD1 identical over 8 bases. The DNA for the CDR3 is TGTGCCAGCTCACCACTCCAATCAACAGGGGGTGAGAAGACCCAGTACTTC. Translation gives CASSPLQSTGGEKTQYF.